The 12 T cell receptor beta chains below were found in one sample sequenced in a study of T-cell reconstitution after alpha-beta-depleted transplantation in children. Using unique molecular identifiers, the investigators prepared the TCRbeta library. TCRdb re-called the PCR reads through MiXCR, storing one row per CDR3 protein. The sample has some 130,000 distinct CDR3 sequences, roughly 10% seen once. This material consisted of PBMCs, mostly from graft donor cells, taken 180 days after TCRalphabeta/CD19-depleted stem cell transplant. All receptors derive from a girl under two years old who had a stem cell transplant for combined immunodeficiency, so the T cells may come from the graft donor.

The rearrangement joins TRBV27 to TRBJ2-7, with D tentatively TRBD1 or TRBD2 (5 bases each). This CDR3 has 15 amino acids. The germline V gene encodes CDR1 MNHEY and CDR2 SMNVEV (reference sequence). The V and J ends lost 5 bases and 3 bases respectively, with 17 bases between them. The DNA of the CDR3 is TGTGCCAGCAGTCCGAACCCGGGGCCTTTCTACGAGCAGTACTTC. Translated: CASSPNPGPFYEQYF.

The CDR3 sequence: CASRRTSGSRYEQYF. CDR3 nucleotide sequence: TGCGCCAGCAGACGGACTAGCGGGAGCCGGTACGAGCAGTACTTC. The chain uses TRBV5-1 and TRBJ2-7; TRBD2 matches at 13 bases. J was trimmed by 4 bases and V by 5 bases; bases with no gene match: 6. This CDR3 is 15 amino acids long. Germline CDR1 is SGHRS and CDR2 is YFSETQ.

This clonotype appeared a few times. This chain uses TRBV7-8 with TRBJ2-7, with D possibly being TRBD1 (6 bases). There are 13 residues in the CDR3. V was shortened by 5 bases and J by 4 bases, with 12 bases between the two germline ends. From germline, CDR1 is SGHVS and CDR2 FQNEAQ. For the CDR3, the DNA is TGTGCCAGCAGCACAGGGACGGGGTACGAGCAGTACTTC. Its protein product is CASSTGTGYEQYF.

This chain connects TRBV29-1 to TRBJ1-4; 7 bases are shared with TRBD1. The CDR3 is 13 residues long. Germline-derived CDR1 and CDR2 are SQVTM and ANQGSEA. The V and J ends lost 1 base and 10 bases, in that order; junction bases with no gene match: 6. This CDR3 is CSVEGQGRGKLFF. The CDR3 nucleotides are TGCAGCGTTGAAGGACAGGGAAGAGGAAAACTGTTTTTT.

This clonotype was seen only a few times. This chain links TRBV11-2 with TRBJ2-5; D possibly corresponds to TRBD1 (7 bases). This CDR3 is built from 18 residues. Germline CDR1 is SGHAT and CDR2 is FQNNGV. The V end lost 1 base, the J end lost 1 base, and 19 bases lay between the germline ends. The CDR3 DNA sequence: TGTGCCAGCAGCTTAGGAGGCGGGACAGAGGGATTCCAAGAGACCCAGTACTTC. Its translation: CASSLGGGTEGFQETQYF. Drawing the rest from reference TRBV11-2 and TRBJ2-5, the complete variable domain is EAGVAQSPRYKIIEKRQSVAFWCNPISGHATLYWYQQILGQGPKLLIQFQNNGVVDDSQLPKDRFSAERLKGVDSTLKIQPAKLEDSAVYLCASSLGGGTEGFQETQYFGPGTRLLVL.

This clonotype was seen at least ten times. The genes are TRBV5-1 and TRBJ2-7, with 10 bases matching TRBD1. Germline assignment: CDR1 SGHRS and CDR2 YFSETQ. Unmatched junction bases numbered 6, after V lost 4 bases and J lost 5 bases. This CDR3 is 14 amino acids long. This chain's CDR3 is CASSPRQGANEQYF. The CDR3 DNA is TGCGCCAGCAGCCCCCGACAGGGGGCGAACGAGCAGTACTTC.

This sequence joins TRBV12-3 or TRBV12-4 and TRBJ2-2; D remains ambiguous. V dropped 2 bases and J dropped 3 bases, with 7 bases sitting between them. The CDR3 loop spans 14 amino acids. CDR3 DNA: TGTGCCAGCAGTTTAACGCAGGACACCGGGGAGCTGTTTTTT. This translates into CASSLTQDTGELFF.

This rearrangement joins TRBV30 to TRBJ2-7; possibly TRBD2 for D (5 bases). Per germline, CDR1 GTSNPN and CDR2 SVGIG (reference sequence). This CDR3 comprises 15 residues. The V end was cut by 7 bases, the J end by 2 bases, with 21 bases between. This chain's CDR3 is CASSTKSVSAYEQYF. The CDR3 DNA sequence: TGTGCCTCTAGCACAAAATCGGTGTCAGCCTACGAGCAGTACTTC.

The chain uses TRBV29-1 and TRBJ2-3; 7 bases fit TRBD2. The CDR3 totals 13 residues. CDR1 is SQVTM, CDR2 ANQGSEA, per germline. Trimming cost V 7 bases and J 3 bases; bases outside gene matches: 7. In nucleotides, the CDR3 is TGCAGCGGGGAGGAGGGAGGGACAGATACGCAGTATTTT. It specifies CSGEEGGTDTQYF.

In this sample, this clonotype turned up a few times. The rearrangement links TRBV20-1 to TRBJ2-3; D is possibly TRBD2 (6 bases). The germline CDR1 and CDR2 sequences are DFQATT and SNEGSKA (reference sequence). V lost 5 bases, J lost 6 bases, and 15 bases lay in between. The CDR3 sequence is 13 residues long. Here the CDR3 reads CSASYSGRDTQYF. CDR3 sequence (DNA): TGCAGTGCTTCCTATAGCGGTCGGGATACGCAGTATTTT.

The J gene is TRBJ2-7, the V gene TRBV27; D may be TRBD1 (7 bases). Trimming cost V 3 bases and J 4 bases, with 13 bases left between them. The CDR3 extends over 14 amino acids. Germline CDR1 and CDR2: MNHEY and SMNVEV (reference sequence). CDR3 amino acids: CASSFGQGGYEQYF. The CDR3 nucleotides are TGTGCCAGCAGTTTTGGCCAGGGGGGTTACGAGCAGTACTTC.

Only a few counts were recorded for this clonotype. The rearrangement uses TRBV5-1 and TRBJ2-5, with a possible D match to TRBD2 (6 bases). The CDR3 contains 14 residues. V was trimmed by 4 bases and J by 3 bases, leaving 13 bases between them. Germline CDR1 SGHRS, CDR2 YFSETQ. CDR3 nucleotides: TGCGCCAGCAGCCGCGACTGGGGGGAAGAGACCCAGTACTTC. Encoded protein: CASSRDWGEETQYF.